Listed here is a single T cell receptor beta chain. The antigen is undetermined. The authors prepared the TCRbeta library with unique molecular identifiers. TCRdb re-derived calls from the PCR reads in MiXCR, one entry per CDR3 protein. The data hold hundreds of thousands of distinct CDR3 sequences, with roughly 13% observed a single time. This entry is derived from a study of T-cell reconstitution after alpha-beta-depleted transplantation in children. Regarding the study as a whole: Reported findings indicate that, about two months after transplant, alpha-beta T cells came from several hundred expanded clones, which were derived from non-depleted graft cells.

V lost 7 bases and J 1 base, leaving 16 bases between the germline ends. The CDR3 extends over 14 amino acids. CDR1 DFQATT and CDR2 SNEGSKA come from the germline V gene (reference sequence). The gene calls are TRBV20-1 and TRBJ2-5; possibly TRBD1 for D (5 bases). The TCR originated in a male patient younger than 18 who had a stem cell transplant for acute myeloid leukemia, so the T cells may come from the graft donor. The source was PBMCs, mostly from graft donor cells, collected 360 days after TCRalphabeta/CD19-depleted stem cell transplant. The CDR3 DNA sequence: TGCAGTGTCTTCAGGGTCCCCGCCCAAGAGACCCAGTACTTC. It encodes CSVFRVPAQETQYF.